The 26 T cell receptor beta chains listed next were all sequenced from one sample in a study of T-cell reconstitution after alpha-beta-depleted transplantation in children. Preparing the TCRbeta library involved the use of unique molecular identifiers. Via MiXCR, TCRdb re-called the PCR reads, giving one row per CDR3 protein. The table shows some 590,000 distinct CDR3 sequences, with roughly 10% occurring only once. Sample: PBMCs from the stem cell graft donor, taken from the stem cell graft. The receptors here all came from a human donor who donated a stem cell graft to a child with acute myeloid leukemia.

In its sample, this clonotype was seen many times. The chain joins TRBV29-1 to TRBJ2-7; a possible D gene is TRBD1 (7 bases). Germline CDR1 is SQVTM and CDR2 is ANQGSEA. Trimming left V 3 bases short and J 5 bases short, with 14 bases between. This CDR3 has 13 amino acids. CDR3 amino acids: CSVDRGDGNEQYF. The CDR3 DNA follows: TGCAGCGTTGACAGGGGGGATGGGAACGAGCAGTACTTC.

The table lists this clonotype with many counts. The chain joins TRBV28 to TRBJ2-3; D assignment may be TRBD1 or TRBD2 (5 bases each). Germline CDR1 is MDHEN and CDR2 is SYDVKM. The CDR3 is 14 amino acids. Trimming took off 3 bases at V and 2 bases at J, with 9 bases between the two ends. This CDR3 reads CASSLLGTTDTQYF. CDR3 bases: TGTGCCAGCAGTTTGCTGGGGACCACAGATACGCAGTATTTT.

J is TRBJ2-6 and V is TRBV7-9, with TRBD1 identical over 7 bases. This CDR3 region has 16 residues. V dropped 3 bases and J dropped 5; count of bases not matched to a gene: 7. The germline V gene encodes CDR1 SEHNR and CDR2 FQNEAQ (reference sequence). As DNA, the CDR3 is TGTGCCAGCAGCTTGGGACAGTCTCCCTGGGCCAACGTCCTGACTTTC. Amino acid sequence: CASSLGQSPWANVLTF.

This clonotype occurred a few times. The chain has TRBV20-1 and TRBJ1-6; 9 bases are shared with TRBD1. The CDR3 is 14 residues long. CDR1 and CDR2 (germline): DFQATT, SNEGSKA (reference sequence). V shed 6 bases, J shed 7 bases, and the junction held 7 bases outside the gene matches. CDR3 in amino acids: CSAGDRAGNSPLHF. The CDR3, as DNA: TGCAGTGCAGGGGACAGGGCGGGAAATTCACCCCTCCACTTT.

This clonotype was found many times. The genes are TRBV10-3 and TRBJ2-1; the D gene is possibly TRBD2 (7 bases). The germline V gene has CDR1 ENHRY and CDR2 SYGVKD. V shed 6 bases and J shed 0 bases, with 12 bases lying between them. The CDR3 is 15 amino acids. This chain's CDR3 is CAISEGGFSYNEQFF. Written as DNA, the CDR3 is TGTGCCATCAGCGAGGGGGGGTTCTCCTACAATGAGCAGTTCTTC.

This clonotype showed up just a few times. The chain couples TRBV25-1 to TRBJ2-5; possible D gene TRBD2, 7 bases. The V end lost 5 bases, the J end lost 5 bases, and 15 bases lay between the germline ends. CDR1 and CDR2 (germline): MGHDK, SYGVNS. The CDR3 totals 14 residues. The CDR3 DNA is TGTGCCAGCAGTAGGGGGGAGGGGCTGGAGACCCAGTACTTC. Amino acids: CASSRGEGLETQYF.

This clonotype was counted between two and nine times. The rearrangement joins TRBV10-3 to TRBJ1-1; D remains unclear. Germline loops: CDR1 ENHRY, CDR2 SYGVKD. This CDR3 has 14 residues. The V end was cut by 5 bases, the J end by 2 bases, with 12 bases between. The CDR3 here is CAISFGGLNTEAFF. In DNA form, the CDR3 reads TGTGCCATCAGTTTCGGAGGGTTAAACACTGAAGCTTTCTTT.

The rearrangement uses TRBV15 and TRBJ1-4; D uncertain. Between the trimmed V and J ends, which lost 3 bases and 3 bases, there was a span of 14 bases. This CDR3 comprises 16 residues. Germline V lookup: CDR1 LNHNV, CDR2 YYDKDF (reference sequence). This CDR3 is CATSRPEGAANEKLFF. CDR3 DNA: TGTGCCACCAGCAGGCCAGAGGGCGCGGCTAATGAAAAACTGTTTTTT.

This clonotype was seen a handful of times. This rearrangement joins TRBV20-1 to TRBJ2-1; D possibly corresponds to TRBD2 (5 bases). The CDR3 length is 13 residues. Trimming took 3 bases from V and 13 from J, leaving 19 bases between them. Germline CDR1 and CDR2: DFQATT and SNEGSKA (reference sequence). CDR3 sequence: CSASPLRSGYQFF. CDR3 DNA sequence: TGCAGTGCTAGCCCACTGCGGTCGGGATACCAGTTCTTC.

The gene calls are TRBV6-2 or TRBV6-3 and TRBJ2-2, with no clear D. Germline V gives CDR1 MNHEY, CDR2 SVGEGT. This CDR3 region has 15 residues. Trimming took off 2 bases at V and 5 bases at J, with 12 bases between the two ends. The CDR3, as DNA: TGTGCCAGCAGTTACGTCACCCGCGAAACCGGGGAGCTGTTTTTT. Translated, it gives CASSYVTRETGELFF.

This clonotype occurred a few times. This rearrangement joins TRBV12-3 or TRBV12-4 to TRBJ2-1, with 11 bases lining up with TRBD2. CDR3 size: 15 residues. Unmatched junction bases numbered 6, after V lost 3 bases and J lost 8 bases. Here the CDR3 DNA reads TGTGCCAGCAGTTTGCCTAGCGGGAGGTACGATGAGCAGTTCTTC. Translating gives CASSLPSGRYDEQFF.

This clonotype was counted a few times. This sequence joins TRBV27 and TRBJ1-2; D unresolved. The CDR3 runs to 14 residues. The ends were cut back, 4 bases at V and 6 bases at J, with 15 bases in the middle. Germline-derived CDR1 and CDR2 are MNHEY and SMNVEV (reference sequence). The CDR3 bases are TGTGCCAGCAGTTGGCTACCCAACGTCGATGGCTACACCTTC. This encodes CASSWLPNVDGYTF.

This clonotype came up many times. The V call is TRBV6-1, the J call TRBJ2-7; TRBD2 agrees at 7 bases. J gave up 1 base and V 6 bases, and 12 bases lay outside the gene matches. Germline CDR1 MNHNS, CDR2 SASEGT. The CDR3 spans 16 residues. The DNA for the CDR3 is TGTGCCAGCAGGGACGGGGGGATTCCGACTTCCTACGAGCAGTACTTC. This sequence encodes CASRDGGIPTSYEQYF.

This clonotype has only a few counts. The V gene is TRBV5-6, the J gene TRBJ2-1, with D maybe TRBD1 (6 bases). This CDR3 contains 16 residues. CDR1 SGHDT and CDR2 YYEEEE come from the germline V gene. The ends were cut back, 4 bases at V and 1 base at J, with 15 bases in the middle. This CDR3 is CASSQPQGKSYNEQFF. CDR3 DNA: TGTGCCAGCAGCCAGCCGCAGGGGAAGTCCTACAATGAGCAGTTCTTC.

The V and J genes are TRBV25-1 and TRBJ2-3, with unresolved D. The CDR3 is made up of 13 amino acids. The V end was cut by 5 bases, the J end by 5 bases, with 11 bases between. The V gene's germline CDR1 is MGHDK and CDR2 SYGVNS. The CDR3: CASSRSLEDTQYF. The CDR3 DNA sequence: TGTGCCAGCAGTCGTTCCCTTGAAGATACGCAGTATTTT.

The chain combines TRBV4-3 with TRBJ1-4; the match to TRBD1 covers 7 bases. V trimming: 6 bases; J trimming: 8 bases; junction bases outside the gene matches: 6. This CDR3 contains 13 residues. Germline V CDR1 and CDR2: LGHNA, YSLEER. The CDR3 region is CASRQTGDEKLFF. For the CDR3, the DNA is TGCGCCAGCAGACAAACAGGGGACGAAAAACTGTTTTTT.

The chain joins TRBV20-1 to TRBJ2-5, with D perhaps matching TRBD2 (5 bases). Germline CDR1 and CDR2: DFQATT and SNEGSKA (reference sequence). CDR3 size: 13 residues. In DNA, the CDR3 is TGCAGCCTCCCCCGGACTGGTCGGGAGACCCAGTACTTC. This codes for CSLPRTGRETQYF.

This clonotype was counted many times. The CDR3: CASSQWAGLAGATVEQFF. Written as DNA, the CDR3 is TGTGCCAGCAGCCAATGGGCGGGACTAGCGGGAGCGACGGTTGAGCAGTTCTTC. The V call is TRBV3-1, the J call TRBJ2-1; 14 bases match TRBD2. Germline V lookup: CDR1 LGHDT, CDR2 YNNKEL (reference sequence). V lost 2 bases to trimming and J lost 9 bases; unmatched junction nucleotides: 12. This CDR3 region has 18 residues.

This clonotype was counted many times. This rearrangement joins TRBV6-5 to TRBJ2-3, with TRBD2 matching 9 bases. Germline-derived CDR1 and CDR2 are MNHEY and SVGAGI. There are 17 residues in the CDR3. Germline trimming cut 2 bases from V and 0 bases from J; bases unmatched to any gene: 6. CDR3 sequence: CASSYHSGTSSTDTQYF. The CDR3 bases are TGTGCCAGCAGTTACCATTCCGGGACTAGCAGCACAGATACGCAGTATTTT.

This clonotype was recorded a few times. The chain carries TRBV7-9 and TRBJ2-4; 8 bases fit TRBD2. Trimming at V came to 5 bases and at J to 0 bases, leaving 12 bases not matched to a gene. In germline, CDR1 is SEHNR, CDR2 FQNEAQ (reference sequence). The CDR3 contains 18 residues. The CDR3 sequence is CASSLGGLAVLAKNIQYF. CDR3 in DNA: TGTGCCAGCAGCCTGGGAGGACTAGCTGTCCTAGCCAAAAACATTCAGTACTTC.

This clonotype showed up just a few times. CDR3 loop: CASSLVIFYEQYF. The CDR3 nucleotides are TGTGCCAGCAGCCTTGTAATTTTCTACGAGCAGTACTTC. V is TRBV6-6 and J is TRBJ2-7; D gene unclear. V lost 6 bases and J 3 bases, leaving 12 bases between the germline ends. Germline V gene data show CDR1 as MNHNY and CDR2 as SVGAGI (reference sequence). CDR3 length: 13 amino acids.

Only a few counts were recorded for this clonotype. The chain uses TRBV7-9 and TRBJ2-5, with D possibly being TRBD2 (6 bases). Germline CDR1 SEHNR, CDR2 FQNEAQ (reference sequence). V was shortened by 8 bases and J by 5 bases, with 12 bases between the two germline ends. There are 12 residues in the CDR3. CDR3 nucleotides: TGTGCCAGCGAACTTGGGGGGGAGACCCAGTACTTC. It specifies CASELGGETQYF. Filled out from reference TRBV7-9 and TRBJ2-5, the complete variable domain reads DTGVSQNPRHKITKRGQNVTFRCDPISEHNRLYWYRQTLGQGPEFLTYFQNEAQLEKSRLLSDRFSAERPKGSFSTLEIQRTEQGDSAMYLCASELGGETQYFGPGTRLLVL.

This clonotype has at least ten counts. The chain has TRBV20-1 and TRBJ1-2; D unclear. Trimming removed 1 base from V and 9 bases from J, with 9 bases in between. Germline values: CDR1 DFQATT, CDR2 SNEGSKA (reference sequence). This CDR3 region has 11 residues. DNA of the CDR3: TGCAGTGCTAGAGCCAGGATGAGCTACACCTTC. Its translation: CSARARMSYTF.

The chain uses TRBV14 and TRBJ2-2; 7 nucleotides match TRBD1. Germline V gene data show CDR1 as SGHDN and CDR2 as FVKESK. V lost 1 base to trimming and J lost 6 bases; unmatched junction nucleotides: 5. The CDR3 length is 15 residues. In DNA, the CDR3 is TGTGCCAGCAGCCAAGTCTGGACAGGTGCCGGGGAGCTGTTTTTT. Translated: CASSQVWTGAGELFF.

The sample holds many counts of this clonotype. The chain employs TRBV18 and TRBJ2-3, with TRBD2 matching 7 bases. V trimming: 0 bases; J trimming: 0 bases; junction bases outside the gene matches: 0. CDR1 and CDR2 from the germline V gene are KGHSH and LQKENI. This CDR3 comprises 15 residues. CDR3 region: CASSPPSGSTDTQYF. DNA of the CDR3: TGTGCCAGCTCACCACCTAGCGGGAGCACAGATACGCAGTATTTT.

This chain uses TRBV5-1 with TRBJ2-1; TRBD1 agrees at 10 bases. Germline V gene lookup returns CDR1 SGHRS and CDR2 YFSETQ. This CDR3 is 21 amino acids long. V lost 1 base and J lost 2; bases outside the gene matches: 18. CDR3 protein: CASSLYFISGQGSSPYNEQFF. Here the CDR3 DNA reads TGCGCCAGCAGCTTGTATTTTATCTCGGGACAGGGGAGTTCCCCCTACAATGAGCAGTTCTTC.